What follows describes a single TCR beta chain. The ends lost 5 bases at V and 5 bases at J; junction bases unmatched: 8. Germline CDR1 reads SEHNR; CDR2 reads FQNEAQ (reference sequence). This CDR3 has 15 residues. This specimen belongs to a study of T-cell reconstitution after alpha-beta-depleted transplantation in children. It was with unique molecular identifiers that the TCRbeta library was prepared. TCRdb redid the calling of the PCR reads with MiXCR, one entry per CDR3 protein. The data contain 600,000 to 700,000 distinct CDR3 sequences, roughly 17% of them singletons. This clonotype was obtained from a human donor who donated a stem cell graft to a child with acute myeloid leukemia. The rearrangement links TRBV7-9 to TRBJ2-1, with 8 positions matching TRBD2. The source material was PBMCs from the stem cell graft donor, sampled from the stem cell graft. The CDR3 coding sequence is TGTGCCAGCAGCCCGCGGGGGGCGCCAAACAATGAGCAGTTCTTC. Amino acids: CASSPRGAPNNEQFF.